The 24 T cell receptor beta chains below come from one sample, sequenced in a study of T cell responses to AZD1222 COVID-19 vaccine. Generated by immunoSEQ multiplex PCR, the TCRdb table keeps only in-frame clones and is missing some. The sample has tens of thousands of clones, around 90% seen once. The source material was peripheral blood, sampled on day 0 of AZD1222 vaccination. All receptors derive from an adult in good health.

The chain links TRBV14 to TRBJ2-7; no reliable D call. The CDR3 loop spans 13 amino acids. Germline V gives CDR1 SGHDN, CDR2 FVKESK. V lost 0 bases to trimming and J lost 10 bases, with 13 bases between them. CDR3 amino acids: CASSQDRAGIQYF. CDR3 DNA sequence: TGTGCCAGCAGCCAAGATCGGGCTGGGATTCAGTACTTC.

The CDR3 region has the DNA TGCGCCAGCCGAAGAGAAGGTAATTCACCCCTCCACTTT. Protein sequence: CASRREGNSPLHF. The chain uses TRBV5-1 and TRBJ1-6, with D unclear. V lost 7 bases and J lost 6, with 11 bases in between. Germline-derived CDR1 and CDR2 are SGHRS and YFSETQ. This CDR3 is 13 amino acids long.

The gene calls are TRBV6-2 or TRBV6-3 and TRBJ1-1, with 12 bases identical to TRBD1. The ends lost 5 bases at V and 3 bases at J; junction bases unmatched: 7. This CDR3 contains 16 residues. Germline CDR1 is MNHEY and CDR2 is SVGEGT. CDR3: CASSEEGQGAYTEAFF. The CDR3 DNA is TGTGCCAGCAGTGAGGAGGGACAGGGGGCTTACACTGAAGCTTTCTTT.

The chain combines TRBV6-1 with TRBJ1-4, with D perhaps TRBD1 (6 bases). The CDR3 runs to 14 residues. V was pared by 1 base and J by 8 bases, with 11 bases between. Germline CDR1 is MNHNS and CDR2 is SASEGT. The CDR3 nucleotides are TGTGCCAGCAGTGAAGGCAGGGGAGCAGAAAAACTGTTTTTT. Amino acids: CASSEGRGAEKLFF.

This rearrangement joins TRBV7-6 to TRBJ2-3, with D unresolved. Germline loops: CDR1 SGHVS, CDR2 FNYEAQ. V lost 5 bases and J lost 9, with 15 bases in between. The CDR3 runs to 13 residues. CDR3 in amino acids: CASSLRPDGTQYF. The CDR3 DNA is TGTGCCAGCAGCCTTCGCCCTGATGGCACGCAGTATTTT.

The V call is TRBV2, the J call TRBJ1-5, with D maybe TRBD1 (5 bases). There are 15 residues in the CDR3. V shed 6 bases and J shed 2 bases, with 14 bases lying between them. Looked up from germline, CDR1 is SNHLY and CDR2 is FYNNEI. CDR3 amino acids: CASRPRVEGNQPQHF. The CDR3 DNA sequence: TGTGCCAGCAGGCCCAGGGTCGAAGGCAATCAGCCCCAGCATTTT.

The chain has TRBV4-1 and TRBJ1-3, with TRBD1 identical over 7 bases. CDR1 is MGHRA, CDR2 YSYEKL, per germline. The CDR3 covers 19 residues. J was trimmed by 2 bases and V by 2 bases; bases with no gene match: 15. The chain's CDR3 is CASSQKQLTGSDTGNTIYF. As DNA, the CDR3 is TGCGCCAGCAGCCAAAAGCAACTGACAGGGTCGGACACTGGAAACACCATATATTTT.

V gene TRBV3-1 (or the pseudogene TRBV3-2) combines with J gene TRBJ2-5; D is possibly TRBD1 (5 bases). The CDR3 contains 16 residues. V dropped 4 bases and J dropped 0 bases, with 15 bases sitting between them. Germline-derived CDR1 and CDR2 are LGHDT and YNNKEL (reference sequence). This chain's CDR3 is CASSRKGWGHQETQYF. The CDR3 DNA reads as TGTGCCAGCAGCCGAAAGGGGTGGGGTCACCAAGAGACCCAGTACTTC.

This chain joins TRBV5-5 and TRBJ2-3; 9 bases are shared with TRBD1. This CDR3 comprises 16 residues. V trimming: 0 bases; J trimming: 3 bases; junction bases outside the gene matches: 5. CDR1 is SGHKS, CDR2 YYEKEE, per germline (reference sequence). Here the CDR3 DNA reads TGTGCCAGCAGCTTGGTGGGACAGGGTGGGACAGATACGCAGTATTTT. Protein product: CASSLVGQGGTDTQYF.

This chain uses TRBV3-1 (or the pseudogene TRBV3-2) with TRBJ1-4; 12 bases line up with TRBD1. The V gene's germline CDR1 is LGHDT and CDR2 YNNKEL (reference sequence). V gave up 5 bases and J gave up 6 bases; unmatched junction bases: 1. This CDR3 is built from 14 residues. The CDR3 here is CASSGTGGHEKLFF. CDR3 coding DNA: TGTGCCAGCAGCGGGACAGGGGGCCATGAAAAACTGTTTTTT.

The chain recombines TRBV6-5 with TRBJ1-3, with unresolved D. Trimming removed 6 bases at V and 6 bases at J, with 9 bases between. The CDR3 sequence is 12 residues long. Germline loops: CDR1 MNHEY, CDR2 SVGAGI. The DNA of the CDR3 is TGTGCCAGCAGCGGGAGGGTAAACACCATATATTTT. Amino acid sequence: CASSGRVNTIYF.

The chain has TRBV12-3 or TRBV12-4 and TRBJ1-2; 9 nucleotides align to TRBD1. Unmatched junction bases numbered 3, after V lost 6 bases and J lost 7 bases. This CDR3 spans 12 amino acids. The CDR3 loop is CASRGQGPGYTF. Here the CDR3 DNA reads TGTGCCAGCAGGGGACAGGGTCCTGGCTACACCTTC.

This chain joins TRBV10-3 and TRBJ2-1; D may correspond to TRBD1 or TRBD2 (6 bases each). Between the trimmed V and J ends, which lost 7 bases and 2 bases, there was a span of 12 bases. The germline CDR1 and CDR2 sequences are ENHRY and SYGVKD. The length of the CDR3 is 14 residues. CDR3 nucleotides: TGTGCCATCACAAACGGGGGCCCCTACAATGAGCAGTTCTTC. Residues: CAITNGGPYNEQFF.

This clone came up once. The chain combines TRBV5-1 with TRBJ2-7, with 9 nucleotides matching TRBD1. The CDR3 is 14 residues long. Per the germline V gene, CDR1 is SGHRS and CDR2 is YFSETQ. Germline trimming cut 4 bases from V and 6 bases from J; bases unmatched to any gene: 8. Written as DNA, the CDR3 is TGCGCCAGCAGCCTGGGACAGGGTTTCGGCGAGCAGTACTTC. It specifies CASSLGQGFGEQYF.

The chain uses TRBV19 and TRBJ1-1, with no clear D. The germline V gene encodes CDR1 LNHDA and CDR2 SQIVND (reference sequence). The ends were cut back, 5 bases at V and 12 bases at J, with 13 bases in the middle. This CDR3 is 11 amino acids long. CDR3 nucleotides: TGTGCCAGTAGTGGCTACACACTTCCTTTCTTT. Amino acid sequence: CASSGYTLPFF.

This chain joins TRBV7-9 and TRBJ1-2; D is perhaps TRBD1 (6 bases). This CDR3 spans 13 amino acids. Deletions cut 11 bases from V and 2 bases from J, with 15 bases between. Germline V gene sequence: CDR1 SEHNR, CDR2 FQNEAQ (reference sequence). Written as DNA, the CDR3 is TGTGCCTGGGGTGGGGGGGCCAACTATGGCTACACCTTC. Amino acid sequence: CAWGGGANYGYTF.

The V gene is TRBV5-4, the J gene TRBJ1-2; 9 positions match TRBD1. The junction had 11 bases not matched to a gene; V was cut back by 3 bases and J by 8 bases. The CDR3 sequence is 15 residues long. Germline V gives CDR1 SGHNT, CDR2 YYREEE (reference sequence). The CDR3 protein is CASSWDREASRGYTF. In nucleotides, the CDR3 is TGTGCCAGCAGCTGGGACAGGGAAGCTTCTAGGGGCTACACCTTC.

V usage is TRBV5-1 and J usage is TRBJ1-1; D unclear. Germline V gene sequence: CDR1 SGHRS, CDR2 YFSETQ. This CDR3 comprises 12 residues. Between the trimmed V and J ends, which lost 5 bases and 4 bases, there was a span of 9 bases. CDR3 nucleotide sequence: TGCGCCAGCAGTTCAGAGTCCACTGAAGCTTTCTTT. This codes for CASSSESTEAFF.

CDR3 nucleotide sequence: TGTGCCAGCAGCTTAGCCACTAGCGGGGGGGGACATACGCAGTATTTT. This translates into CASSLATSGGGHTQYF. The V and J genes are TRBV7-2 and TRBJ2-3; TRBD2 matches at 13 bases. The CDR3 is made up of 16 amino acids. V shed 0 bases, J shed 7 bases, and the junction held 4 bases outside the gene matches. Per germline, CDR1 SGHTA and CDR2 FQGNSA.

The V and J genes are TRBV6-5 and TRBJ1-6; weak D call: TRBD1 (5 bases). Germline CDR1 and CDR2: MNHEY and SVGAGI. CDR3 size: 16 residues. V gave up 0 bases and J gave up 6 bases, with 12 bases separating them. DNA for the CDR3: TGTGCCAGCAGTTACTCAAAGGGGCAGGGTAATTCACCCCTCCACTTT. Translating it yields CASSYSKGQGNSPLHF.

V usage is TRBV10-3 and J usage is TRBJ2-3, with D maybe TRBD1 (5 bases). The germline V and J ends were trimmed by 3 bases and 8 bases, with 12 bases remaining between them. In germline, CDR1 is ENHRY, CDR2 SYGVKD. The CDR3 length is 13 residues. The DNA of the CDR3 is TGTGCCATCAGTGACATCCTCCAGGGTACGCAGTATTTT. As protein: CAISDILQGTQYF.

This chain uses TRBV5-5 with TRBJ1-2; a possible D gene is TRBD1 (5 bases). The CDR3 loop spans 13 amino acids. Per the germline V gene, CDR1 is SGHKS and CDR2 is YYEKEE (reference sequence). Trimming took 4 bases from V and 2 from J, leaving 9 bases between them. Here the CDR3 DNA reads TGTGCCAGCAGCCCGGGACCAAACTATGGCTACACCTTC. This codes for CASSPGPNYGYTF.

The chain recombines TRBV18 with TRBJ2-5, with 12 nucleotides matching TRBD2. Trimming took 1 base from V and 0 from J; bases not matched to a gene: 3. The CDR3 contains 17 residues. Germline-derived CDR1 and CDR2 are KGHSH and LQKENI. The CDR3 loop reads CASSPQRTSGDQETQYF. In nucleotides, the CDR3 is TGTGCCAGCTCACCACAACGGACTAGCGGGGACCAAGAGACCCAGTACTTC.

The rearrangement uses TRBV12-3 or TRBV12-4 and TRBJ1-2, with 10 bases matching TRBD1. V was clipped by 5 bases and J by 4 bases; unmatched bases: 1. The CDR3 totals 13 residues. The CDR3 sequence: CASSRDRGYGYTF. CDR3 in DNA: TGTGCCAGCAGTCGGGACAGGGGCTATGGCTACACCTTC.